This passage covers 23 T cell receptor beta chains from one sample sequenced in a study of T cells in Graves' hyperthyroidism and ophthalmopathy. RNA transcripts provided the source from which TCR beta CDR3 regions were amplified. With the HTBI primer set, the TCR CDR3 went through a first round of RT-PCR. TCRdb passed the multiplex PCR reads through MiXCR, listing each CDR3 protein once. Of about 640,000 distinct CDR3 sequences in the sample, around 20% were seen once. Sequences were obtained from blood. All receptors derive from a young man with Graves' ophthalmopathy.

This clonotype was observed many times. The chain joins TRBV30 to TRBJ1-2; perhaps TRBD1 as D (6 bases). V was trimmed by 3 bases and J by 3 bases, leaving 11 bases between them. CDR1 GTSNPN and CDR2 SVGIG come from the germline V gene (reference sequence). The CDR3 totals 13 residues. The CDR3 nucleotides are TGTGCCTGGAGAGGCGGGGGCTACTATGGCTACACCTTC. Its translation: CAWRGGGYYGYTF.

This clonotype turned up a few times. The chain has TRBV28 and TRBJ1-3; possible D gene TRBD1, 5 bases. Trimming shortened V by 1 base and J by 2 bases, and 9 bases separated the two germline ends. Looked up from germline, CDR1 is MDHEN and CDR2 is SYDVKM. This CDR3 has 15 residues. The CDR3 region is CASSLLGGTGNTIYF. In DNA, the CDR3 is TGTGCCAGCAGTTTATTGGGGGGGACTGGAAACACCATATATTTT.

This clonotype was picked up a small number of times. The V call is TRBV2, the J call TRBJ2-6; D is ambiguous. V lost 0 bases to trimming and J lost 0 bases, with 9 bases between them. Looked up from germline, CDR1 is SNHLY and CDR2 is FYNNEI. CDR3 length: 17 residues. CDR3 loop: CASSEAGRTSGANVLTF. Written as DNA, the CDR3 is TGTGCCAGCAGTGAAGCTGGCAGGACCTCTGGGGCCAACGTCCTGACTTTC.

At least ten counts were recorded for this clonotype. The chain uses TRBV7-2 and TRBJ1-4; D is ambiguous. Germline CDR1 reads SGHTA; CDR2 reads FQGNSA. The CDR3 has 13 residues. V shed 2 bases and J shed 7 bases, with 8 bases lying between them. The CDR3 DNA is TGTGCCAGCAGCTTAACTGGGCGTGAAAAACTGTTTTTT. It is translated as CASSLTGREKLFF. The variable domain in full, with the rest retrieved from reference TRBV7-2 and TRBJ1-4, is GAGVSQSPSNKVTEKGKDVELRCDPISGHTALYWYRQSLGQGLEFLIYFQGNSAPDKSGLPSDRFSAERTGGSVSTLTIQRTQQEDSAVYLCASSLTGREKLFFGSGTQLSVL.

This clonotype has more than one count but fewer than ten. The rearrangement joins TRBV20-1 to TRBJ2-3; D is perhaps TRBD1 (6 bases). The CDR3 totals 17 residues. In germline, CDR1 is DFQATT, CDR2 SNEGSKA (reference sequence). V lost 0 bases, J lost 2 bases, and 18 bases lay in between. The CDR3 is CSARDLRGGIHTDTQYF. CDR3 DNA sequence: TGCAGTGCTAGAGATCTCAGAGGGGGAATCCACACAGATACGCAGTATTTT.

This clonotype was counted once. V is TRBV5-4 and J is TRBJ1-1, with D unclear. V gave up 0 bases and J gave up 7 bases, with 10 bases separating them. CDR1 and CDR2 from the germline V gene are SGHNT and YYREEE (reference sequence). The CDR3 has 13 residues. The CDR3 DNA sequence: TGTGCCAGCAGCTTGGCCAAAGCGGGTGAAGCTTTCTTT. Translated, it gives CASSLAKAGEAFF.

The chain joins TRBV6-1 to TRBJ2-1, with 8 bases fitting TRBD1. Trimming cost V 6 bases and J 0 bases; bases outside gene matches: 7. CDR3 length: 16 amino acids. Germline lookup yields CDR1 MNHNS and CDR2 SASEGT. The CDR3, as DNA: TGTGCCAGCAGAGACAGGGGCCATAGCTCCTACAATGAGCAGTTCTTC. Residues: CASRDRGHSSYNEQFF.

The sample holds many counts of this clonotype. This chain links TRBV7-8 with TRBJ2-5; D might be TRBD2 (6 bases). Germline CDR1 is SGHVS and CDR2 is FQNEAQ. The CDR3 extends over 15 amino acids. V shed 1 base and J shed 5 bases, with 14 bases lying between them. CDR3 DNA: TGTGCCAGCAGCTTAGGTCGACTAGTAGCCGAGACCCAGTACTTC. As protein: CASSLGRLVAETQYF.

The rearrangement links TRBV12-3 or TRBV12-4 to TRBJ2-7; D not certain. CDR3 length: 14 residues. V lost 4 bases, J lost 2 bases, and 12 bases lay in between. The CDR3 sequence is CASSYPSSPYEQYF. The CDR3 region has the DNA TGTGCCAGCAGTTACCCTTCCAGTCCCTACGAGCAGTACTTC.

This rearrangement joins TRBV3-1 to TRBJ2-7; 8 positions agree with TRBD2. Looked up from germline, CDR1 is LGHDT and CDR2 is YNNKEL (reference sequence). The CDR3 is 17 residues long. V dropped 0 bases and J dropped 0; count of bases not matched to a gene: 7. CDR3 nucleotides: TGTGCCAGCAGCCAAGAAAACGATCGGGAGGGCTCCTACGAGCAGTACTTC. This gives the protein CASSQENDREGSYEQYF.

The chain's CDR3 is CASRQGVTNEKLFF. As DNA, the CDR3 is TGTGCCAGCCGTCAGGGAGTAACTAATGAAAAACTGTTTTTT. The chain combines TRBV27 with TRBJ1-4, with D possibly being TRBD1 (5 bases). The CDR3 consists of 14 residues. Germline V lookup: CDR1 MNHEY, CDR2 SMNVEV (reference sequence). V lost 8 bases, J lost 1 base, and 11 bases lay in between.

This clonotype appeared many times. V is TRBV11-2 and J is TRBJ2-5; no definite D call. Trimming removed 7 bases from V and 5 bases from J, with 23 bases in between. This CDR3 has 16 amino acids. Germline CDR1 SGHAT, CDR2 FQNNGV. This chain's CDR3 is CASTFGREKGKETQYF. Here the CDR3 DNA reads TGTGCCAGCACCTTCGGCCGCGAGAAGGGAAAGGAGACCCAGTACTTC.

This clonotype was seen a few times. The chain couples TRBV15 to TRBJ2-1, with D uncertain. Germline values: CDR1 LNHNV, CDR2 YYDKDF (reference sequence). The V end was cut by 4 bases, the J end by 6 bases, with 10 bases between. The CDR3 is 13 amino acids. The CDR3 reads CATSTSPINEQFF. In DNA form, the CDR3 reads TGTGCCACCAGCACTAGTCCGATCAATGAGCAGTTCTTC.

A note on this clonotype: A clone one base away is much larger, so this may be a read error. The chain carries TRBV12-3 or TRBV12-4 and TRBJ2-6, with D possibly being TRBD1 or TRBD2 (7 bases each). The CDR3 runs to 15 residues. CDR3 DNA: TGTGCCAGCAGTTCCACAGGGGAGGGGGCCCACGTCCTGACTTTC. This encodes CASSSTGEGAHVLTF.

The CDR3 DNA reads TGTGCCTGGCCTCAGTCCCTACTTCTCCGGGACAATGGTGAGCAGTACTTC. It is translated as CAWPQSLLLRDNGEQYF. The rearrangement joins TRBV30 to TRBJ2-7, with D maybe TRBD1 (6 bases). V lost 5 bases and J 7 bases, leaving 30 bases between the germline ends. The length of the CDR3 is 17 residues. Per the germline V gene, CDR1 is GTSNPN and CDR2 is SVGIG (reference sequence).

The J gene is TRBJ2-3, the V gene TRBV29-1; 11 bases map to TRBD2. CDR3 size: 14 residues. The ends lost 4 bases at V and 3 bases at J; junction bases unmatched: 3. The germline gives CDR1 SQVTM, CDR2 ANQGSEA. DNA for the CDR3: TGCAGCGTTGGGGTAGCGGGAGGGACAGATACGCAGTATTTT. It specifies CSVGVAGGTDTQYF.

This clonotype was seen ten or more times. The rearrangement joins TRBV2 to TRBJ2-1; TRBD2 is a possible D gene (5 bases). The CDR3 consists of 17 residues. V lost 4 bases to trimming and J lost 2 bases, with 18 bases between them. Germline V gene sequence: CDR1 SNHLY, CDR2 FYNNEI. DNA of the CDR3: TGTGCCAGCAGTGTAGGGAGAGGGCGAGGCCCCTACAATGAGCAGTTCTTC. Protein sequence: CASSVGRGRGPYNEQFF.

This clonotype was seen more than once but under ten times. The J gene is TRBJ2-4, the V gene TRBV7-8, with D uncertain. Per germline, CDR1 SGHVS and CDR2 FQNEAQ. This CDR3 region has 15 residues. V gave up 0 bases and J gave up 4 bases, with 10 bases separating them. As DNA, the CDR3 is TGTGCCAGCAGCTTAGCCCCCGGGCAGAAAAACATTCAGTACTTC. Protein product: CASSLAPGQKNIQYF.

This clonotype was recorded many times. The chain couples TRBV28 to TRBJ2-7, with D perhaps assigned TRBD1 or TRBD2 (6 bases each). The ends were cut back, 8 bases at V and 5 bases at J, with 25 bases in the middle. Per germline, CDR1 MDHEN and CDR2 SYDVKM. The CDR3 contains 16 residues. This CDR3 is CASPGGLFWGAHEQYF. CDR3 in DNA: TGTGCCAGCCCTGGGGGCCTTTTTTGGGGGGCCCACGAGCAGTACTTC.

The CDR3 DNA reads as TGCGCCAGCAGCCAAGGGCAGGGCTCATACTATGGCTACACCTTC. Its protein product is CASSQGQGSYYGYTF. The gene calls are TRBV4-1 and TRBJ1-2; D may be TRBD1 (5 bases). Trimming removed 1 base at V and 3 bases at J, with 12 bases between. The CDR3 covers 15 residues. Germline V CDR1 and CDR2: MGHRA, YSYEKL.

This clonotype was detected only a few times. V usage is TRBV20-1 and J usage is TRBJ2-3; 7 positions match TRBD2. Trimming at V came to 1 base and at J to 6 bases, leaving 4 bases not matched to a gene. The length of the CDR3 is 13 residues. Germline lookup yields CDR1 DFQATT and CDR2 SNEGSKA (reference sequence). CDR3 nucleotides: TGCAGTGCTAGAGCTCGGGAGGACGATACGCAGTATTTT. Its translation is CSARAREDDTQYF.

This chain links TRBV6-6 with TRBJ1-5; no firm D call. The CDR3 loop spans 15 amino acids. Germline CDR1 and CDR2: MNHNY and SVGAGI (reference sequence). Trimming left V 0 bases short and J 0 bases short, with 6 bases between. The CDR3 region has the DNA TGTGCCAGCAGTTACTCGAGGTCTAGCAATCAGCCCCAGCATTTT. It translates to CASSYSRSSNQPQHF.

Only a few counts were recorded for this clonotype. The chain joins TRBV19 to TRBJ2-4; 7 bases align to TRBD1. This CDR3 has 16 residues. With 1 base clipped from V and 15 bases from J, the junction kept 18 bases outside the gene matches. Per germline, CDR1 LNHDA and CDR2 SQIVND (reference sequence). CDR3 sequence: CASSIVFRDSLNTRYF. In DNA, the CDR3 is TGTGCCAGTAGTATAGTCTTCCGGGACAGCCTCAACACTAGGTACTTC.